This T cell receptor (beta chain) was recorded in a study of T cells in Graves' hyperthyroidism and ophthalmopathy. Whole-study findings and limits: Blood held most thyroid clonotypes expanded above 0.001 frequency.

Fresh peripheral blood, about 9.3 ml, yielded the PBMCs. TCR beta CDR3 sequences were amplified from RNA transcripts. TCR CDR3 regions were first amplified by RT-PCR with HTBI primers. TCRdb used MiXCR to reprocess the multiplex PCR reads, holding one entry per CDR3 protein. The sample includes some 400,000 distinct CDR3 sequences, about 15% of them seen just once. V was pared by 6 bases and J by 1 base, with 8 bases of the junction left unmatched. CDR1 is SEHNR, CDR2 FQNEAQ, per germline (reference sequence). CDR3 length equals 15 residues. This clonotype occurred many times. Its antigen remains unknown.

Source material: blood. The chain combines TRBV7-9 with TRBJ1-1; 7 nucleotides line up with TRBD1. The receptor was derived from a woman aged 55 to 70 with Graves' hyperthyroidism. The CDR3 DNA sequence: TGTGCCAGCAGGCCTCTGGGACAGCAGAACACTGAAGCTTTCTTT. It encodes CASRPLGQQNTEAFF.